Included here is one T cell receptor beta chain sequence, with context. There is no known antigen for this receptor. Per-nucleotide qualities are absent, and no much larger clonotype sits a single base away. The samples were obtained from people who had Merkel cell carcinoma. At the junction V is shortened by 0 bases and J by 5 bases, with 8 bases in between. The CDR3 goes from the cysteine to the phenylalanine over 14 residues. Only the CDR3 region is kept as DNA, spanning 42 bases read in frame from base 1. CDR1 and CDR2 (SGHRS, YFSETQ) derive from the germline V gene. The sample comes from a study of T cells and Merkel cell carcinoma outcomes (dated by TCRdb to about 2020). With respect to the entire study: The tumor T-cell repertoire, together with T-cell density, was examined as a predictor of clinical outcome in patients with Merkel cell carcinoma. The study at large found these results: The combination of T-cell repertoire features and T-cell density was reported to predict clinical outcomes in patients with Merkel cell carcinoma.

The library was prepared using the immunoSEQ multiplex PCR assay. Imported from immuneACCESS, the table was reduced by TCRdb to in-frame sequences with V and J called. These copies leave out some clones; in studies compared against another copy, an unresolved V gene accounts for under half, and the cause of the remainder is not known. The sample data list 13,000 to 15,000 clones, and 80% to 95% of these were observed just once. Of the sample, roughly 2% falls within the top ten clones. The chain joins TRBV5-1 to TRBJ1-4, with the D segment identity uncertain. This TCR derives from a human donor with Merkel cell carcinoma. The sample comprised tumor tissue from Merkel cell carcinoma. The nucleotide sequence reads TGCGCCAGCAGCTTGGAGTCGGTAAATGAAAAACTGTTTTTT. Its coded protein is CASSLESVNEKLFF.